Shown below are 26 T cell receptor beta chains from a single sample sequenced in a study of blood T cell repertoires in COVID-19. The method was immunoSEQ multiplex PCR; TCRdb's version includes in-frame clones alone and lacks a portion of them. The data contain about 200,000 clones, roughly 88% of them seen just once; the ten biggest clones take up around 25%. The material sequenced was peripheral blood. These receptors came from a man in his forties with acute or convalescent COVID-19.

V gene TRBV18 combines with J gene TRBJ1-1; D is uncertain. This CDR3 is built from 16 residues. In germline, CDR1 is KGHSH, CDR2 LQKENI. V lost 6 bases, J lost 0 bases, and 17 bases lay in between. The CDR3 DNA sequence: TGTGCCAGCTCCCAAGACCGGTCAGACATGAACACTGAAGCTTTCTTT. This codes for CASSQDRSDMNTEAFF.

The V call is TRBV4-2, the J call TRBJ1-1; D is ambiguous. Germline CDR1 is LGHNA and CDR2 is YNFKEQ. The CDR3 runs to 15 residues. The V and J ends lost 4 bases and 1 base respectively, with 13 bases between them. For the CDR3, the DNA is TGTGCCAGCAGCCGTACCCTACAGAAGAACACTGAAGCTTTCTTT. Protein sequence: CASSRTLQKNTEAFF.

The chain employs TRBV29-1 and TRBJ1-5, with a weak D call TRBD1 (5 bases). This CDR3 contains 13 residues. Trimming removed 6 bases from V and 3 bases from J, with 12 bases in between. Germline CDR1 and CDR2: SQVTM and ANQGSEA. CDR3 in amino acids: CSVRTSYNQPQHF. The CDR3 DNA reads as TGCAGCGTGAGGACATCTTACAATCAGCCCCAGCATTTT. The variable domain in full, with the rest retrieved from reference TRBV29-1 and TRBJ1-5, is SAVISQKPSRDICQRGTSLTIQCQVDSQVTMMFWYRQQPGQSLTLIATANQGSEATYESGFVIDKFPISRPNLTFSTLTVSNMSPEDSSIYLCSVRTSYNQPQHFGDGTRLSIL.

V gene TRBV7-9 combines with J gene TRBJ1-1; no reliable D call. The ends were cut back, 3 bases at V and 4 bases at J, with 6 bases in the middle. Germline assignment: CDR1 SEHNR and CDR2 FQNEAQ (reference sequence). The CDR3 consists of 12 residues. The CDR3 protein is CASSFGPTEAFF. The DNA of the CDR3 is TGTGCCAGCAGCTTCGGTCCCACTGAAGCTTTCTTT.

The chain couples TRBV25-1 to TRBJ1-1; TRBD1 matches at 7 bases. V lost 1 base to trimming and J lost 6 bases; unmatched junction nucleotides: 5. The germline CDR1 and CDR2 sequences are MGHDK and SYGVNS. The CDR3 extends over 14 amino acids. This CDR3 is CASSESGQIPEAFF. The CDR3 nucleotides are TGTGCCAGCAGTGAATCGGGACAGATCCCTGAAGCTTTCTTT.

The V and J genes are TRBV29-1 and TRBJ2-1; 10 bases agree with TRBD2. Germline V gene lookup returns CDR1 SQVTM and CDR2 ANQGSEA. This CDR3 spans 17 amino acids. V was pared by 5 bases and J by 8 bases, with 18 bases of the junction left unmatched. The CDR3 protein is CSVRKPRSSGSRDEQFF. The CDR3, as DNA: TGCAGCGTTCGGAAACCCAGGTCTAGCGGGAGTAGGGATGAGCAGTTCTTC.

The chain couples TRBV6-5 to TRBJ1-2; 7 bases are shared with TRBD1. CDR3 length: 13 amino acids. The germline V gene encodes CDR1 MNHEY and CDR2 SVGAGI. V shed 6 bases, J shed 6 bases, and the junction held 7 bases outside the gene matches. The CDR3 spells CASSPLDRNGYTF. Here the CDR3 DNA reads TGTGCCAGCAGCCCACTGGACAGGAATGGCTACACCTTC.

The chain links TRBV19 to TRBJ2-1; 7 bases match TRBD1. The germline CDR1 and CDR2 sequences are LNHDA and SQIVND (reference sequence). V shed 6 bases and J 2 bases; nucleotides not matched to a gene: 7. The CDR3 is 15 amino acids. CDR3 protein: CASRPTGTAYNEQFF. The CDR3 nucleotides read TGTGCCAGTAGACCGACCGGGACAGCCTACAATGAGCAGTTCTTC. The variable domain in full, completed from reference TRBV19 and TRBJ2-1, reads DGGITQSPKYLFRKEGQNVTLSCEQNLNHDAMYWYRQDPGQGLRLIYYSQIVNDFQKGDIAEGYSVSREKKESFPLTVTSAQKNPTAFYLCASRPTGTAYNEQFFGPGTRLTVL.

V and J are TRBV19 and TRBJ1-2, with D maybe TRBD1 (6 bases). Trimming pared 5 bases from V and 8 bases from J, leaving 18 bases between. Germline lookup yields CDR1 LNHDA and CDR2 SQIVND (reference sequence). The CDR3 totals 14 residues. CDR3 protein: CASSGRQVLRGYTF. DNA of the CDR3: TGTGCCAGTAGTGGACGACAGGTACTCAGGGGCTACACCTTC.

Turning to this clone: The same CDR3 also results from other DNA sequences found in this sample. In DNA, the CDR3 is TGTGCCAGCAGCGTGAGCGGGAGCTCCTACAATGAGCAGTTCTTC. Amino acid sequence: CASSVSGSSYNEQFF. The chain joins TRBV9 to TRBJ2-1, with 8 bases lining up with TRBD2. V shed 2 bases and J 0 bases; nucleotides not matched to a gene: 1. Germline V lookup: CDR1 SGDLS, CDR2 YYNGEE. The CDR3 consists of 15 residues.

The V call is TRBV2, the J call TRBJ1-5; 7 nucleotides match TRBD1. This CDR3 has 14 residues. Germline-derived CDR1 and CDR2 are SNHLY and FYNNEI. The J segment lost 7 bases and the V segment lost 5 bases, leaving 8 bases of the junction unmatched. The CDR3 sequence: CASSPQGFGQPQHF. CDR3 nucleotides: TGTGCCAGCAGTCCACAGGGGTTCGGGCAGCCCCAGCATTTT. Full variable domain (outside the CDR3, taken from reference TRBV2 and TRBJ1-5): EPEVTQTPSHQVTQMGQEVILRCVPISNHLYFYWYRQILGQKVEFLVSFYNNEISEKSEIFDDQFSVERPDGSNFTLKIRSTKLEDSAMYFCASSPQGFGQPQHFGDGTRLSIL.

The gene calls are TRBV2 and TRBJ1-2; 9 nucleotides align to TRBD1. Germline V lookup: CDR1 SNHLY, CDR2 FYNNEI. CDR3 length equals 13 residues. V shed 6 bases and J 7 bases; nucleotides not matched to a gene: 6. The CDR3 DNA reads TGTGCCAGCAGCCTCACAGGGGGCGGTGGCTACACCTTC. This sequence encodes CASSLTGGGGYTF.

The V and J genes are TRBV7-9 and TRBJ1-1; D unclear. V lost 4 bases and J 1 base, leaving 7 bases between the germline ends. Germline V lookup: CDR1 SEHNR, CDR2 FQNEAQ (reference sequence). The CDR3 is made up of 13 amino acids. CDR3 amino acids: CASSSLSNTEAFF. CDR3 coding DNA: TGTGCCAGCAGCTCGTTATCGAACACTGAAGCTTTCTTT.

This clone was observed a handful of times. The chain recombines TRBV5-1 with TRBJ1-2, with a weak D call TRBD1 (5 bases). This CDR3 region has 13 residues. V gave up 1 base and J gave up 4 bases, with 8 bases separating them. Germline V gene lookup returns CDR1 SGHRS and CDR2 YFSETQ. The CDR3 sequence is CASSLRGFYGYTF. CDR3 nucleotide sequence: TGCGCCAGCAGCTTGAGGGGCTTCTATGGCTACACCTTC.

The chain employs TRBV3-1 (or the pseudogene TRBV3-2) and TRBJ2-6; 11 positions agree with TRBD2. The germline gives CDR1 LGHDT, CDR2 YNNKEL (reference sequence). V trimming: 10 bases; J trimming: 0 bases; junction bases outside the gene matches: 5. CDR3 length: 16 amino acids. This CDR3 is CATGLAGYSGANVLTF. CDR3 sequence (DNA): TGTGCCACCGGACTAGCGGGTTACTCTGGGGCCAACGTCCTGACTTTC.

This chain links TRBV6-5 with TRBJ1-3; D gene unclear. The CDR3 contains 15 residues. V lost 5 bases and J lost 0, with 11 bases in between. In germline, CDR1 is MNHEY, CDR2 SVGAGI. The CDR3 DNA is TGTGCCAGCAGTATCGAGGAGGGCTCTGGAAACACCATATATTTT. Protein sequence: CASSIEEGSGNTIYF.

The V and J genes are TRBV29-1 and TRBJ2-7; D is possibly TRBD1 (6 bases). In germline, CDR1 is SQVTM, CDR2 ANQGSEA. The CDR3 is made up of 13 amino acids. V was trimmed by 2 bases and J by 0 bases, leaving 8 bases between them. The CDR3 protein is CSVETGSSYEQYF. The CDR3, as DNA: TGCAGCGTTGAAACAGGGAGCTCCTACGAGCAGTACTTC.

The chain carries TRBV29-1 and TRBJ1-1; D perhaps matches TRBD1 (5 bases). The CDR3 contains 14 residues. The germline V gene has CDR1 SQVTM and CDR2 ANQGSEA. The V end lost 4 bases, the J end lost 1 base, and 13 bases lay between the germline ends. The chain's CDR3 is CSVAMSGGNTEAFF. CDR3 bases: TGCAGCGTTGCAATGTCGGGGGGGAACACTGAAGCTTTCTTT.

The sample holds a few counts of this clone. Written as DNA, the CDR3 is TGCAGCGTTTCGGCAGGGGAAATGAGGGCTTTCTTT. Encoded protein: CSVSAGEMRAFF. V is TRBV29-1 and J is TRBJ1-1; tentatively, D is TRBD1 (6 bases). Trimming left V 5 bases short and J 11 bases short, with 18 bases between. The CDR3 extends over 12 amino acids. From germline, CDR1 is SQVTM and CDR2 ANQGSEA.

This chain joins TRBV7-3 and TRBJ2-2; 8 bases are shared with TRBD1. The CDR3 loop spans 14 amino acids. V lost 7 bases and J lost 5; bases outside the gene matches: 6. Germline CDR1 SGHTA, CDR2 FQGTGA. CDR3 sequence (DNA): TGTGCCAGCACCCCCCAGGGGGCAACCGGGGAGCTGTTTTTT. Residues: CASTPQGATGELFF. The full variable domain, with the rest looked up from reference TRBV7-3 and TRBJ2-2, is GAGVSQTPSNKVTEKGKYVELRCDPISGHTALYWYRQSLGQGPEFLIYFQGTGAADDSGLPNDRFFAVRPEGSVSTLKIQRTERGDSAVYLCASTPQGATGELFFGEGSRLTVL.

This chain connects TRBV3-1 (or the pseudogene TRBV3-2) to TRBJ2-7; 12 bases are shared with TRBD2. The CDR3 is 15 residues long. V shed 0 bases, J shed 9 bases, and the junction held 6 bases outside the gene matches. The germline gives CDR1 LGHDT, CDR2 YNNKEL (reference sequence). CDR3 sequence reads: CASSQESSGRARQYF. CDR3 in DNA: TGTGCCAGCAGCCAAGAGTCTAGCGGGAGGGCAAGGCAGTACTTC.

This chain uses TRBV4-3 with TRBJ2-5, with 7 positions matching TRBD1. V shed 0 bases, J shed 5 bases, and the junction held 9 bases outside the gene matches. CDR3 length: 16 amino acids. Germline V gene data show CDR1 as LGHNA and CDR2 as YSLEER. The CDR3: CASSQDRTGVSETQYF. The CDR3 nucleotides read TGCGCCAGCAGCCAAGATAGGACAGGCGTGTCCGAGACCCAGTACTTC.

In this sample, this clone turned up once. CDR3 region: CASSLTVGSPLHF. DNA for the CDR3: TGTGCCAGCAGCCTAACAGTCGGTTCACCCCTCCACTTT. The chain links TRBV21-1 to TRBJ1-6; the table's D call of TRBD1 was not tested on the DNA. TRBV21-1 is a listed pseudogene. This CDR3 spans 13 amino acids.

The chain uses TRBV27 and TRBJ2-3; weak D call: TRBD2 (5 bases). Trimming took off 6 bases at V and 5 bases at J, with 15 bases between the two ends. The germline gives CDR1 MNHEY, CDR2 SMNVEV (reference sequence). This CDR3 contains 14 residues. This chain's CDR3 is CASRKDYSGDTQYF. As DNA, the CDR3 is TGTGCCAGCAGAAAAGACTACTCCGGAGATACGCAGTATTTT.

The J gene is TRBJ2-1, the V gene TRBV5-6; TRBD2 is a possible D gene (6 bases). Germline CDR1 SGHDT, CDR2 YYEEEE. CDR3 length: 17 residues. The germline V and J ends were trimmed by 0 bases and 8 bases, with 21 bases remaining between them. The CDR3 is CASSLAFRGLPGDEQFF. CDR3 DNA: TGTGCCAGCAGCTTGGCCTTCAGAGGGCTACCGGGGGATGAGCAGTTCTTC.

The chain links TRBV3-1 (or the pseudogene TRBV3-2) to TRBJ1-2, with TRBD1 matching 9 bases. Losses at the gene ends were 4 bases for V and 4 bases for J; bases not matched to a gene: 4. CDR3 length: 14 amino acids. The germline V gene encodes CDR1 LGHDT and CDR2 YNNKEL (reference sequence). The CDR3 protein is CASSPGTGTYGYTF. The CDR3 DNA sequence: TGTGCCAGCAGCCCTGGGACAGGGACCTATGGCTACACCTTC.